The rows below give T cell receptor beta chains drawn from one sample of a study of blood T cells in healthy people across ages. TCRdb re-called the 5' RACE reads through MiXCR, storing one row per CDR3 protein. Counted here are fewer than 700,000 distinct CDR3 sequences, around 48% occurring once; the ten biggest clones make up 20% to 25%. The sample consisted of blood. The source is a man older than 75 in good health. Each CDR3 is given with its conserved first and last residue. A D gene is named only where the DNA matches it firmly. A row's size may be missing; if present it is once, few, many or a size class.

>TRBJ1-2|TRBV29-1|-|TRBD1
CSVPGQPYGYTF
TGCAGCGTACCGGGACAGCCCTATGGCTACACCTTC
>TRBJ2-3|TRBV6-6|many|-
CASRDDMRWADTQYF
TGTGCCAGCAGGGACGACATGCGTTGGGCAGATACGCAGTATTTT
>TRBJ2-3|TRBV10-2|-|TRBD2
CASSARGGGRADTQYF
TGCGCCAGCAGCGCCCGGGGTGGCGGGAGGGCAGATACGCAGTATTTT
>TRBJ2-1|TRBV6-5|few|TRBD1
CASSPTGGPSNEQFF
TGTGCCAGCAGCCCCACAGGGGGCCCGAGCAATGAGCAGTTCTTC
>TRBJ2-1|TRBV9|-|TRBD2
CASSAPSGRGSYNEQFF
TGTGCCAGCAGCGCCCCGAGCGGGAGGGGATCCTACAATGAGCAGTTCTTC
>TRBJ1-5|TRBV6-6|-|-
CASSPSTPQPQHF
TGTGCCAGCAGTCCCTCGACTCCTCAGCCCCAGCATTTT
>TRBJ2-3|TRBV5-1|-|TRBD1
CASMSGTVRTDTQYF
TGCGCCAGCATGTCCGGGACAGTTAGAACAGATACGCAGTATTTT
>TRBJ1-1|TRBV7-8|-|-
CASSRQVDTEAFF
TGTGCCAGCAGCCGTCAGGTGGACACTGAAGCTTTCTTT
>TRBJ2-7|TRBV7-6|-|-
CAGSFPRSGTEQYF
TGTGCCGGCAGCTTCCCACGATCCGGGACCGAGCAGTACTTC
>TRBJ1-1|TRBV28|few|-
CASTWQKGGHVLVNTEAFF
TGTGCCAGCACTTGGCAAAAGGGGGGGCATGTCTTGGTGAACACTGAAGCTTTCTTT
>TRBJ1-2|TRBV3-1|-|-
CASSLRDRGPYGYTF
TGTGCCAGCAGCCTCCGGGACCGAGGCCCTTATGGCTACACCTTC
>TRBJ1-2|TRBV6-2/TRBV6-3|few|-
CASSSRTAYGYTF
TGTGCCAGCAGTTCCAGGACAGCGTATGGCTACACCTTC
>TRBJ2-3|TRBV5-1|few|TRBD2
CASSSTGGVGTDTQYF
TGCGCCAGCAGCTCAACGGGAGGGGTTGGCACAGATACGCAGTATTTT
>TRBJ2-5|TRBV11-3|-|-
CASSLAGAFEPASQETQYF
TGTGCCAGCAGCTTAGCTGGGGCTTTCGAGCCTGCGTCTCAAGAGACCCAGTACTTC
>TRBJ1-5|TRBV4-3|-|TRBD1
CASSQPGQEGYSNQPQHF
TGCGCCAGCAGCCAACCGGGACAGGAAGGGTATAGCAATCAGCCCCAGCATTTT
>TRBJ2-1|TRBV7-2|many|TRBD1
CASSPDRGAYNEQFF
TGTGCCAGCAGCCCGGACAGGGGTGCCTACAATGAGCAGTTCTTC
>TRBJ2-3|TRBV12-3/TRBV12-4|-|-
CASSIWGADTQYF
TGTGCCAGCAGTATATGGGGGGCAGATACGCAGTATTTT
>TRBJ2-1|TRBV12-5|-|TRBD2
CASGLSGLAYNEQFF
TGTGCTAGTGGCTTATCGGGACTAGCCTACAATGAGCAGTTCTTC
>TRBJ2-7|TRBV10-3|-|-
CATGGLTSYEQYF
TGTGCCACCGGGGGCCTGACCTCCTACGAGCAGTACTTC
>TRBJ2-5|TRBV7-2|-|TRBD1
CASSYTGGEETQYF
TGTGCCAGCAGTTATACAGGGGGCGAAGAGACCCAGTACTTC
>TRBJ2-7|TRBV19|-|TRBD2
CASSLTSGRNEQYF
TGTGCCAGTAGCCTGACTAGCGGGAGGAACGAGCAGTACTTC
>TRBJ2-7|TRBV27|-|TRBD2
CASSLSPGGATYEQYF
TGTGCCAGCAGTTTATCTCCGGGGGGGGCTACCTACGAGCAGTACTTC
>TRBJ2-3|TRBV6-2/TRBV6-3|-|TRBD1
CASSRGTGVTDTQYF
TGTGCCAGCAGCCGCGGGACAGGGGTCACAGATACGCAGTATTTT
>TRBJ1-1|TRBV6-6|-|-
CASSCEGMTNTEAFF
TGTGCCAGCAGTTGCGAAGGCATGACGAACACTGAAGCTTTCTTT
>TRBJ2-7|TRBV3-1|few|TRBD1
CASSQEGQVPYEQYF
TGTGCCAGCAGCCAAGAGGGACAGGTGCCTTACGAGCAGTACTTC
>TRBJ2-4|TRBV10-3|-|TRBD2
CAISRTSGSGVKNIQYF
TGTGCCATCAGTCGGACTAGCGGGAGCGGGGTCAAAAACATTCAGTACTTC
>TRBJ2-7|TRBV27|-|TRBD2
CASSLIGGRAYEQYF
TGTGCCAGCAGTTTAATTGGCGGGAGGGCCTACGAGCAGTACTTC
>TRBJ1-1|TRBV10-3|-|-
CAISESGGGNTEAFF
TGTGCCATCAGTGAGTCAGGTGGAGGGAACACTGAGGCTTTCTTT
>TRBJ2-7|TRBV6-5|many|TRBD1
CASAIGGQGVEQYF
TGTGCCAGCGCAATTGGGGGACAGGGAGTCGAGCAGTACTTC
>TRBJ2-1|TRBV20-1|few|TRBD2
CSAGGGTSGASSYNEQFF
TGCAGTGCTGGGGGGGGGACTAGCGGGGCGAGCTCCTACAATGAGCAGTTCTTC
>TRBJ2-3|TRBV9|few|-
CASSVVATSPDTQYF
TGTGCCAGCAGCGTAGTGGCAACCTCCCCAGATACGCAGTATTTT
>TRBJ2-1|TRBV7-9|few|TRBD1
CASSPTGGDFYNEQFF
TGTGCCAGCAGCCCGACAGGGGGCGACTTCTACAATGAGCAGTTCTTC
>TRBJ1-5|TRBV24-1|-|-
CATSAPGTENQPQHF
TGTGCCACCAGTGCCCCCGGGACGGAAAATCAGCCCCAGCATTTT
>TRBJ1-4|TRBV12-3/TRBV12-4|-|-
CASNKSGRGGEKLFF
TGTGCCAGCAATAAAAGTGGCAGGGGCGGGGAAAAGCTGTTTTTT
>TRBJ1-6|TRBV3-1|once|-
CASSQDLDSPYNSPLHF
TGTGCCAGCAGCCAAGATTTGGACAGTCCTTATAATTCACCCCTCCACTTT
>TRBJ2-2|TRBV5-1|-|-
CASSLDSQGHTGELFF
TGCGCCAGCAGCTTGGATAGCCAGGGTCACACCGGGGAGCTGTTTTTT
>TRBJ2-1|TRBV6-2/TRBV6-3|few|TRBD2
CASRPRRLAGGYEQFF
TGTGCCAGCAGACCTCGGAGACTAGCGGGAGGGTATGAGCAGTTCTTC
>TRBJ1-2|TRBV10-3|few|-
CAISESIYYGYTF
TGTGCCATCAGTGAGTCCATCTACTATGGCTACACCTTC
>TRBJ1-6|TRBV12-3/TRBV12-4|-|-
CASSFSGRRAPLHF
TGTGCCAGCAGTTTTTCCGGGCGTCGTGCACCCCTCCACTTT
>TRBJ2-1|TRBV7-3|few|TRBD2
CASSKLAGPYNEQFF
TGTGCCAGCAGCAAACTAGCGGGGCCCTACAATGAGCAGTTCTTC
>TRBJ2-7|TRBV20-1|once|TRBD2
CSARDELTSDSYEQYF
TGCAGTGCTAGAGATGAGTTGACTAGCGATTCCTACGAGCAGTACTTC
>TRBJ2-5|TRBV4-3|many|-
CASSQDWAGETQYF
TGCGCCAGCAGCCAAGATTGGGCGGGGGAGACCCAGTACTTC
>TRBJ2-1|TRBV6-1|-|-
CASREADRSYNEQFF
TGTGCCAGCAGGGAAGCGGACCGCTCCTACAATGAGCAGTTCTTC
>TRBJ1-1|TRBV29-1|-|TRBD1
CSLTTGGNTEAFF
TGCAGCTTGACGACAGGGGGCAACACTGAAGCTTTCTTT
>TRBJ2-7|TRBV7-2|-|TRBD1
CASSLVGQGGYEQYF
TGTGCCAGCAGCTTAGTAGGACAGGGTGGCTACGAGCAGTACTTC
>TRBJ1-2|TRBV7-2|-|-
CASSLAGSDNYGYTF
TGTGCCAGCAGCTTAGCAGGGTCAGATAACTATGGCTACACCTTC
>TRBJ2-7|TRBV13|-|TRBD2
CASTTLSSGGYEQYF
TGTGCCAGCACCACCCTCTCTAGCGGGGGCTACGAGCAGTACTTC
>TRBJ2-1|TRBV4-1|few|TRBD2
CASSQGGGLAAYNEQFF
TGCGCCAGCAGCCAAGGAGGCGGGCTAGCGGCTTACAATGAGCAGTTCTTC
>TRBJ2-7|TRBV29-1|-|-
CSVEDPKTGTYEQYF
TGCAGCGTTGAAGATCCTAAAACCGGGACCTACGAGCAGTACTTC
>TRBJ2-5|TRBV29-1|-|TRBD2
CSVKPNTSGPRSEQYF
TGCAGCGTTAAACCGAATACTAGCGGGCCTCGCTCAGAGCAGTACTTC
>TRBJ1-2|TRBV20-1|-|-
CSARDGRGLSGYTF
TGCAGTGCTAGAGATGGGCGTGGTTTGAGTGGCTACACCTTC
>TRBJ2-7|TRBV29-1|-|-
CSVEVGQGDDEQYF
TGCAGCGTTGAAGTCGGGCAGGGTGACGACGAGCAGTACTTC
>TRBJ2-7|TRBV12-3/TRBV12-4|-|-
CASSPGTRASYEQYF
TGTGCCAGCAGTCCCGGAACTAGAGCGTCCTACGAGCAGTACTTC
>TRBJ2-7|TRBV14|-|-
CASGRAGYEQYF
TGTGCCAGCGGACGAGCGGGCTACGAGCAGTACTTC
>TRBJ2-7|TRBV21-1|-|-
CASRRTSGGFLYEQYF
TGTGCCAGCCGCAGGACTAGCGGGGGGTTCCTCTACGAGCAGTACTTC